These T cell receptor beta chains were read from a single sample in a study of identical twins. MiXCR, applied by TCRdb to the 5' RACE reads, yields one record per CDR3 protein. In the table there are about 240,000 distinct CDR3 sequences, about 11% of which are singletons. Sequencing used memory T cells sorted from blood. All receptors come from a man over 45 in good health. Each CDR3 is given with its conserved first and last residue. D genes are given only for firm matches. Not every row has a clone size; where given, it reads once, few, many or a size class.

>TRBV7-8|.|TRBJ2-5|.
TGTGCCAGCAGCTTAGCGCCAGGGTTACAAGAGACCCAGTACTTC
CASSLAPGLQETQYF
>TRBV20-1|few|TRBJ2-3|.
TGCAGTGCCCCATGGCCGGGTCAGTTCACAGATACGCAGTATTTT
CSAPWPGQFTDTQYF
>TRBV20-1|few|TRBJ1-1|.
TGCAGTGCTAGAGAAGGTCTGGGTGACACTGAAGCTTTCTTT
CSAREGLGDTEAFF
>TRBV5-3|many|TRBJ2-1|TRBD1
TGTGCCAGTCTCCGGCGGGGACAGGGCCACTTTACCTACAATGAGCAGTTCTTC
CASLRRGQGHFTYNEQFF
>TRBV29-1|many|TRBJ2-5|TRBD2
TGCAGCGTTGGGGCTAGCGGGAGGGGAATTGAGACCCAGTACTTC
CSVGASGRGIETQYF
>TRBV5-5|.|TRBJ1-2|.
TGTGCCAGCAGCACTCGACAGACTACCTATGGCTACACCTTC
CASSTRQTTYGYTF
>TRBV20-1|few|TRBJ1-3|.
TGCAGTGCTAGAGGTAGCGGACAGAGATTCTCTGGAAACACCATATATTTT
CSARGSGQRFSGNTIYF
>TRBV20-1|few|TRBJ2-5|TRBD1
TGCAGTGCTAGTAGGGACAGGGGGCCACAAGAGACCCAGTACTTC
CSASRDRGPQETQYF
>TRBV5-1|many|TRBJ2-7|TRBD1
TGCGCCAGCAGCTTGCCCGGGACAGGGGGCTACGAGCAGTACTTC
CASSLPGTGGYEQYF
>TRBV10-3|many|TRBJ2-2|TRBD2
TGTGCCATCAGTCGGGACTACCTCGGGGAGCTGTTTTTT
CAISRDYLGELFF
>TRBV15|.|TRBJ1-2|TRBD1
TGTGCCACCAGCCGCGGGACAGGGGTTGGCTACACCTTC
CATSRGTGVGYTF
>TRBV13|many|TRBJ2-6|.
TGTGCCAGCAGCTCTTATGGCTCTCGGGCCAACGTCCTGACTTTC
CASSSYGSRANVLTF
>TRBV3-1|few|TRBJ2-1|TRBD1
TGTGCCAGCAGCCAAGATGGGGACAGAGGAGCCTACAATGAGCAGTTCTTC
CASSQDGDRGAYNEQFF
>TRBV20-1|.|TRBJ2-1|TRBD2
TGCAGTGCTAGGAAGCGGGAGGTAAACAATGAGCAGTTCTTC
CSARKREVNNEQFF
>TRBV15|few|TRBJ2-5|.
TGTGCCACCAGCAGAGATTACCCCACAGGGTCCCAAGAGACCCAGTACTTC
CATSRDYPTGSQETQYF
>TRBV21-1|many|TRBJ1-2|.
TGTGCCAGCCCCGAATCGATGATTCCGTATGGCTACACCTTC
CASPESMIPYGYTF
>TRBV5-4|.|TRBJ2-6|.
TGTGCCAGCAGCTTAACAGGCCGCTCTGGGGCCAACGTCCTGACTTTC
CASSLTGRSGANVLTF
>TRBV15|few|TRBJ2-6|.
TGTGCCACCAGCGGGGCCAACGTCCTGACTTTC
CATSGANVLTF
>TRBV5-1|.|TRBJ1-2|.
TGCGCCAGCAGCTCCAGCTCCCTTGACTATGGCTACACCTTC
CASSSSSLDYGYTF
>TRBV18|many|TRBJ2-6|TRBD1
TGTGCCAGCTCACCGACAGGGGGCTCCGGGGCCAACGTCCTGACTTTC
CASSPTGGSGANVLTF
>TRBV2|.|TRBJ2-7|TRBD1
TGTGCCAGCTTCCAGGGGGCTGGCGAGCAGTACTTC
CASFQGAGEQYF
>TRBV7-2|few|TRBJ1-2|.
TGTGCCAGCAGCTTAGGGGGGGGTTTGGATGGCTACACCTTC
CASSLGGGLDGYTF
>TRBV29-1|.|TRBJ2-1|.
TGCAGCGTTCTGGGAGGTGAGCAGTTCTTC
CSVLGGEQFF
>TRBV20-1|few|TRBJ1-2|.
TGCAGTGCCGTCCAAGCTTGGGGCTACACCTTC
CSAVQAWGYTF
>TRBV29-1|few|TRBJ2-1|.
TGCAGCGTCCAACGAGGGACGGGAAACAATGAGCAGTTCTTC
CSVQRGTGNNEQFF
>TRBV4-2|many|TRBJ2-6|.
TGTGCCAGCAGCCAAACTCCGGCGGAGGCCAACGTCCTGACTTTC
CASSQTPAEANVLTF
>TRBV6-1|few|TRBJ2-3|TRBD2
TGTGCCAGCATCGAGCGGGGGGGCCGTAGCACAGATACGCAGTATTTT
CASIERGGRSTDTQYF
>TRBV5-1|many|TRBJ2-6|.
TGCGCCAGCAGCTTGGAGGTGAACTCTGGGGCCAACGTCCTGACTTTC
CASSLEVNSGANVLTF
>TRBV4-3|.|TRBJ1-2|.
TGCGCCAGCAGCCAAGAACCCTGGGAGGGTGGCTACACCTTC
CASSQEPWEGGYTF
>TRBV6-1|.|TRBJ1-1|.
TGTGCCACCGTCAGGGCGACTGAAGCTTTCTTT
CATVRATEAFF
>TRBV7-8|many|TRBJ2-2|TRBD1
TGTGCCAGCAGCGCCCGCCGGACAGGGAACACCGGGGAGCTGTTTTTT
CASSARRTGNTGELFF
>TRBV20-1|many|TRBJ1-1|TRBD1
TGCAGTGCTAGTCAACCCGCAGGGGGCACTGAAGCTTTCTTT
CSASQPAGGTEAFF
>TRBV5-1|many|TRBJ1-1|.
TGCGCCAGCAGCGTGGACAGTCGGACTGAAGCTTTCTTT
CASSVDSRTEAFF
>TRBV25-1|many|TRBJ2-2|.
TGTGCCAGCAGTGAATATGTGTGGGGCACCGGGGAGCTGTTTTTT
CASSEYVWGTGELFF
>TRBV11-2|.|TRBJ2-5|TRBD1
TGTGCCAGCAGCGCGGACAGGGAGAAAGGGACCCAGTACTTC
CASSADREKGTQYF
>TRBV24-1|many|TRBJ2-1|TRBD2
TGTGCCACCAGTGATCCAGCGGGAGCTGACAATGAGCAGTTCTTC
CATSDPAGADNEQFF
>TRBV5-1|few|TRBJ2-1|TRBD1
TGCGCCAGCAGCTTGTCACAGGGGAGCTCCTACAATGAGCAGTTCTTC
CASSLSQGSSYNEQFF
>TRBV12-3/TRBV12-4|.|TRBJ1-1|TRBD1
TGTGCCAGCAGTTATGGACAGGTTACTGAAGCTTTCTTT
CASSYGQVTEAFF
>TRBV4-2|many|TRBJ1-1|.
TGTGCCAGCAGCCAAGACGGGGGAATGAACACTGAAGCTTTCTTT
CASSQDGGMNTEAFF
>TRBV9|.|TRBJ2-1|.
TGTGCCAGCAGCGTAGGGCCGGAACCGGTTCATCTTCGGGAGCAGTTCTTC
CASSVGPEPVHLREQFF
>TRBV20-1|many|TRBJ2-1|.
TGCAGTGCCCCCATCTACAATGAGCAGTTCTTC
CSAPIYNEQFF
>TRBV6-2/TRBV6-3|.|TRBJ2-7|TRBD2
TGTGCCAGCAACAAGGGACTAGCGGGAGTGAGTGAGCAGTACTTC
CASNKGLAGVSEQYF
>TRBV5-6|.|TRBJ2-1|TRBD1
TGTGCCAGCAGCATATGGACAGGGGCCTACAATGAGCAGTTCTTC
CASSIWTGAYNEQFF
>TRBV3-1|.|TRBJ1-2|.
TGTGCCAGCAGCCCATCGAAGTTTGTTTCCGATGGCTACACCTTC
CASSPSKFVSDGYTF
>TRBV5-1|many|TRBJ2-3|.
TGCGCCAGCAGCTTGGACTCCGGCGCGTATACGCAGTATTTT
CASSLDSGAYTQYF
>TRBV4-1|few|TRBJ2-1|.
TGCGCCAGCAGCCAGACGCGGGTCTCCTACAATGAGCAGTTCTTC
CASSQTRVSYNEQFF